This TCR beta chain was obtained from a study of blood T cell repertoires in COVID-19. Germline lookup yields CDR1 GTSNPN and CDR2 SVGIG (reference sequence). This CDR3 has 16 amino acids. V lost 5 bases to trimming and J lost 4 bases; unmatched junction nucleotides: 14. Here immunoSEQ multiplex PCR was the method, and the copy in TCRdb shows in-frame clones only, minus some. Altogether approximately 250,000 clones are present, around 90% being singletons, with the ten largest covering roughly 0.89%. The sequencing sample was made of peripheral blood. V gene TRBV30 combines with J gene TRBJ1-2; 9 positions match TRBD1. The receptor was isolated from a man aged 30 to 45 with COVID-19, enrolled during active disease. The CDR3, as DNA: TGTGCCTGGGACTATTCCGGGACAGGGCCTACCTATGGCTACACCTTC. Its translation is CAWDYSGTGPTYGYTF. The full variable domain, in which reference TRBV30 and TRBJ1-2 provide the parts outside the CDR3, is SQTIHQWPATLVQPVGSPLSLECTVEGTSNPNLYWYRQAAGRGLQLLFYSVGIGQISSEVPQNLSASRPQDRQFILSSKKLLLSDSGFYLCAWDYSGTGPTYGYTFGSGTRLTVV.